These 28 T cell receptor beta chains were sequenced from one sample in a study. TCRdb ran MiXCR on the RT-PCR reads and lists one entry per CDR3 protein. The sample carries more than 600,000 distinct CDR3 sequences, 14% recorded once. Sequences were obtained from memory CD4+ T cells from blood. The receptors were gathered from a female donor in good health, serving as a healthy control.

This chain's CDR3 is CASSEGASYGYTF. As DNA, the CDR3 is TGTGCCAGCAGCGAGGGGGCGAGCTATGGCTACACCTTC. The chain is built from TRBV7-2 and TRBJ1-2; 7 nucleotides match TRBD1. The V segment lost 5 bases and the J segment 4 bases; nucleotides outside the gene matches: 4. CDR3 length: 13 residues. Germline V gives CDR1 SGHTA, CDR2 FQGNSA. Complete variable domain (other parts from reference TRBV7-2 and TRBJ1-2): GAGVSQSPSNKVTEKGKDVELRCDPISGHTALYWYRQSLGQGLEFLIYFQGNSAPDKSGLPSDRFSAERTGGSVSTLTIQRTQQEDSAVYLCASSEGASYGYTFGSGTRLTVV.

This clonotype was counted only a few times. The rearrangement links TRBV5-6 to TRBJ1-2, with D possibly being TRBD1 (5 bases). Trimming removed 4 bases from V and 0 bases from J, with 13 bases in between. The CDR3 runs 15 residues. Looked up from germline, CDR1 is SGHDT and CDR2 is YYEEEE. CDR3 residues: CASSRAPRANYGYTF. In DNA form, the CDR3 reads TGTGCCAGCAGCCGCGCTCCCAGGGCTAACTATGGCTACACCTTC.

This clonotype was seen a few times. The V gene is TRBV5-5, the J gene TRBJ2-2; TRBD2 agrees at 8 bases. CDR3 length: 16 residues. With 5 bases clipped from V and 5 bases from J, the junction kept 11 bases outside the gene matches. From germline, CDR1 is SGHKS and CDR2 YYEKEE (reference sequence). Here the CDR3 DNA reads TGTGCCAGCAGTCCCCGGGAGGGGCTGGGAACCGGGGAGCTGTTTTTT. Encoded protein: CASSPREGLGTGELFF.

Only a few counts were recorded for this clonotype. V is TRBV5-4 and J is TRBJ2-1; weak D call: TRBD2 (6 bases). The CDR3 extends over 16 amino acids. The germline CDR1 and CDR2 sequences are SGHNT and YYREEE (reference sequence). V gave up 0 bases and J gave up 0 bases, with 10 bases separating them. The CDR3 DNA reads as TGTGCCAGCAGCTTGGGGCGGGGTCGCTCCTACAATGAGCAGTTCTTC. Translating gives CASSLGRGRSYNEQFF.

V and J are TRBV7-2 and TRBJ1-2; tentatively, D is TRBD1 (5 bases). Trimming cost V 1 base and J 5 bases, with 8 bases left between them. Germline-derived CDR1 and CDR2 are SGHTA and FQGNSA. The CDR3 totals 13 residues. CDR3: CASSLEGLYGYTF. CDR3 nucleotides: TGTGCCAGCAGCTTAGAGGGGCTTTATGGCTACACCTTC.

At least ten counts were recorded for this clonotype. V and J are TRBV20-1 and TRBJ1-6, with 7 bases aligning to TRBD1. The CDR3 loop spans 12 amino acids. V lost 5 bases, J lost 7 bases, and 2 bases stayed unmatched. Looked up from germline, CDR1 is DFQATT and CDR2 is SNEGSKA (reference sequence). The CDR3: CSARDRNSPLHF. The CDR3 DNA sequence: TGCAGTGCTCGGGACAGAAATTCACCCCTCCACTTT.

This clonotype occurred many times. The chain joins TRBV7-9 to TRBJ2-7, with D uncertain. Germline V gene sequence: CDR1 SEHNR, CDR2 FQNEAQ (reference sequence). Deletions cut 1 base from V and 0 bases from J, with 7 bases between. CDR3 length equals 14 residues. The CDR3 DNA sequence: TGTGCCAGCAGCTTAGGGCGCCCCTCCTACGAGCAGTACTTC. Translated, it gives CASSLGRPSYEQYF.

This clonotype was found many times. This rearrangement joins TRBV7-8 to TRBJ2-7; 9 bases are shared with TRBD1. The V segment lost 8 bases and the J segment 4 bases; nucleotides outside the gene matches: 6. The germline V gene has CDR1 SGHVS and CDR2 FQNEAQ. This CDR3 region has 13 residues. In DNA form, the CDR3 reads TGTGCCAGCCTCCGGGACAGGGCTTACGAGCAGTACTTC. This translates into CASLRDRAYEQYF.

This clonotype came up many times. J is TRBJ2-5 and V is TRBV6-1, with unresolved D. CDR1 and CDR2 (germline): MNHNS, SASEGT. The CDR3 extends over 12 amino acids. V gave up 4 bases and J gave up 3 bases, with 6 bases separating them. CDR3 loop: CASSGWKETQYF. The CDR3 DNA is TGTGCCAGCAGTGGGTGGAAAGAGACCCAGTACTTC.

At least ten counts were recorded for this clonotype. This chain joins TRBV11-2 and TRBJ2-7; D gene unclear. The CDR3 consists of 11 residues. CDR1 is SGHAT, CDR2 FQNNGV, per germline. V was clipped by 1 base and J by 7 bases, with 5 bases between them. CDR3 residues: CASSLAKEQYF. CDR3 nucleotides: TGTGCCAGCAGCTTAGCGAAAGAGCAGTACTTC.

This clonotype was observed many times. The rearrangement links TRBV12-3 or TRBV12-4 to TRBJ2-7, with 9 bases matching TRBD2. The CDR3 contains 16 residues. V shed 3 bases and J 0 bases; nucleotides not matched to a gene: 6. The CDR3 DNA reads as TGTGCCAGCAGTTTGTATAGCGGGAGACTCTCCTACGAGCAGTACTTC. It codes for CASSLYSGRLSYEQYF.

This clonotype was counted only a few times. The CDR3: CATGMQGGNEQFF. Written as DNA, the CDR3 is TGTGCCACCGGGATGCAGGGGGGTAATGAGCAGTTCTTC. The rearrangement joins TRBV15 to TRBJ2-1; tentative D call: TRBD1 (7 bases). Germline V gene sequence: CDR1 LNHNV, CDR2 YYDKDF (reference sequence). The CDR3 sequence is 13 residues long. The V gene lost 8 bases and the J gene lost 7 bases, with 15 bases spanning the gap.

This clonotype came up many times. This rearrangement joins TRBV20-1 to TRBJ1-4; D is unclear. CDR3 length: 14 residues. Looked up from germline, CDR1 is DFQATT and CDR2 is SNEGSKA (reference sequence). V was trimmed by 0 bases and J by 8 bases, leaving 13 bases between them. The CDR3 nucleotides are TGCAGTGCTAGAGATGTGGGAGTGAGCGAAAAACTGTTTTTT. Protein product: CSARDVGVSEKLFF.

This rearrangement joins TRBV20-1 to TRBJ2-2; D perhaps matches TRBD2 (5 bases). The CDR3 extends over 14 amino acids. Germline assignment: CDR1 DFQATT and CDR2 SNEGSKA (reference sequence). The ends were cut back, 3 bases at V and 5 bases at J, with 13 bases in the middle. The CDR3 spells CSASSPSSTGELFF. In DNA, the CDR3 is TGCAGTGCTAGCAGCCCTAGCAGTACCGGGGAGCTGTTTTTT.

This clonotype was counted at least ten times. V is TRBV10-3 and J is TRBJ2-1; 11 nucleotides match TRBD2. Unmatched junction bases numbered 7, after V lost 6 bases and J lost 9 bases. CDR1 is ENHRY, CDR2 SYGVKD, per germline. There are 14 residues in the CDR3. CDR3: CAIRVAGGPGEQFF. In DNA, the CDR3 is TGTGCCATCAGAGTAGCGGGAGGGCCCGGTGAGCAGTTCTTC.

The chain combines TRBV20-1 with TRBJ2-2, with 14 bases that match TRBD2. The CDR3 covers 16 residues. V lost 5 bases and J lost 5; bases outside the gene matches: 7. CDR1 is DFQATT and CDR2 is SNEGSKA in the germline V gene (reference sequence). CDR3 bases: TGCAGTGCTCGACCGGGGACTAGCGGGGGTACCGGGGAGCTGTTTTTT. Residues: CSARPGTSGGTGELFF.

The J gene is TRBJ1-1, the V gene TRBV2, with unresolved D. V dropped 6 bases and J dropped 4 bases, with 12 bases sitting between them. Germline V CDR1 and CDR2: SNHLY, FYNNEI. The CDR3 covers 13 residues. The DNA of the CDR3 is TGTGCCAGCAGCGACGACATCTTCACTGAAGCTTTCTTT. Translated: CASSDDIFTEAFF.

CDR3 protein: CASSRDGPSSYNEQFF. Written as DNA, the CDR3 is TGTGCCAGCAGCCGGGATGGCCCGAGCTCCTACAATGAGCAGTTCTTC. The chain has TRBV11-3 and TRBJ2-1; the D gene is possibly TRBD2 (5 bases). Germline CDR1 and CDR2: SGHNT and YENEEA. V was clipped by 5 bases and J by 0 bases, with 14 bases between them. This CDR3 is built from 16 residues.

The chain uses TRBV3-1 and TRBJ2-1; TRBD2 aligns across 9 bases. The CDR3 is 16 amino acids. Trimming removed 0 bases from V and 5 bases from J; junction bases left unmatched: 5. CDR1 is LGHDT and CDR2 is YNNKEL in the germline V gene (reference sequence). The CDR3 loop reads CASSQERLAGNNEQFF. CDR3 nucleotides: TGTGCCAGCAGCCAAGAACGGCTAGCGGGGAACAATGAGCAGTTCTTC.

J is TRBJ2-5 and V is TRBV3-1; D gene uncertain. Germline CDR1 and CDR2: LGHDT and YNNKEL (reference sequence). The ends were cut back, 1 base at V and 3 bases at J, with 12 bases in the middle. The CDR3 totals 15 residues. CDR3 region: CASSQGITDKETQYF. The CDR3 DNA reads TGTGCCAGCAGCCAAGGAATAACGGATAAAGAGACCCAGTACTTC.

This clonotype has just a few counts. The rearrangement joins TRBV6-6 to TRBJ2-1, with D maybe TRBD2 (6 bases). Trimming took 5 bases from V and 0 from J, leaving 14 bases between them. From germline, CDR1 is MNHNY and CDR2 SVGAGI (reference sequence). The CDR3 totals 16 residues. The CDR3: CASSRTGGYSYNEQFF. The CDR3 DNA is TGTGCCAGCAGTCGTACCGGGGGTTACTCCTACAATGAGCAGTTCTTC.

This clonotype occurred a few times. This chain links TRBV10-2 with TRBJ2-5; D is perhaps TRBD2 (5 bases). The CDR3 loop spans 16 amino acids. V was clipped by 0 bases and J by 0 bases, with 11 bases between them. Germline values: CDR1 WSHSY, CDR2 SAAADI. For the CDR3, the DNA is TGCGCCAGCAGTGAGTCAGAGCGGCTAAACCAAGAGACCCAGTACTTC. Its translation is CASSESERLNQETQYF.

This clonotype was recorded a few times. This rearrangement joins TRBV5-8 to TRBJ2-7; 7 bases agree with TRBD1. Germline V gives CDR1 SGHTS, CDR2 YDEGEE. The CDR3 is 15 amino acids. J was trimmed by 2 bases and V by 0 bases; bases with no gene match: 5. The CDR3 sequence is CASSLAWDSTYEQYF. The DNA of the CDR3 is TGTGCCAGCAGCTTGGCTTGGGACAGCACCTACGAGCAGTACTTC.

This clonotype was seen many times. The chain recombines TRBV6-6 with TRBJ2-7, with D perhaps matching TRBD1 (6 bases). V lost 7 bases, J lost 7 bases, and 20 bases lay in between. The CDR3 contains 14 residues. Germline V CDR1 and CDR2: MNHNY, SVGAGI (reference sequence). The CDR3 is CASMPGTRGLEQYF. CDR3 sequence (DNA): TGTGCCAGCATGCCCGGGACAAGGGGCTTGGAGCAGTACTTC.

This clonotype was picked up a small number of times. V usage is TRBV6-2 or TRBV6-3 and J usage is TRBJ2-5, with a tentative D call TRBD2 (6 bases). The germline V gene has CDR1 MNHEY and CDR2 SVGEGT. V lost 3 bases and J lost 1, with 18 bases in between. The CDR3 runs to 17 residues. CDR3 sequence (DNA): TGTGCCAGCAGTTATAACACGCGGCGGGAAGGCCAAGAGACCCAGTACTTC. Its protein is CASSYNTRREGQETQYF.

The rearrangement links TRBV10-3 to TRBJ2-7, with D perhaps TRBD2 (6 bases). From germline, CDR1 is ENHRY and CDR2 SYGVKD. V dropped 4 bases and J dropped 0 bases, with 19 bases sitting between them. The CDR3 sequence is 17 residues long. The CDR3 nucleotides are TGTGCCATCAGTGCCCCGTTAGCGGAGTCTTACTCCTACGAGCAGTACTTC. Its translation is CAISAPLAESYSYEQYF.

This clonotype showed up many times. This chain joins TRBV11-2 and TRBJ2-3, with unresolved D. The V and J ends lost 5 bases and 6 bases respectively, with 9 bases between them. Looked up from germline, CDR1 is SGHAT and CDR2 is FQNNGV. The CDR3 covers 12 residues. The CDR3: CASSPVPDTQYF. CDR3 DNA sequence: TGTGCCAGCAGCCCGGTCCCGGATACGCAGTATTTT.

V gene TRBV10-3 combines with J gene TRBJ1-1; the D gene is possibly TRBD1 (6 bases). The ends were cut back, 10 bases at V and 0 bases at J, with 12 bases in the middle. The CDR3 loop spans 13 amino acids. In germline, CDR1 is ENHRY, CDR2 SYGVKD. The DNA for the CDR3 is TGTGCCACCAGGACAGCGGTGAACACTGAAGCTTTCTTT. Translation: CATRTAVNTEAFF.